What follows are 32 T cell receptor beta chains derived from one specimen sequenced in a study of shared clonotypes between healthy human individuals. Sequencing used immunoSEQ multiplex PCR; TCRdb keeps in-frame clones, though not all of them. The profile covers approximately 810,000 clones, with 80% to 95% appearing a single time and approximately 25% taken by the ten largest. CD45RO-negative, CCR7-selected cells formed the naive CD8 fraction, which excluded terminally differentiated effector memory CD45RA+ cells. The source material was naive CD8+ T cells sorted from blood. All receptors derive from a man under 40 in good health.

The V and J genes are TRBV14 and TRBJ1-1; 9 nucleotides match TRBD1. Trimming at V came to 4 bases and at J to 1 base, leaving 10 bases not matched to a gene. From germline, CDR1 is SGHDN and CDR2 FVKESK. The CDR3 sequence is 17 residues long. The CDR3, as DNA: TGTGCCAGCAGCCCGGGACAGGGTGTGGGGTGGAACACTGAAGCTTTCTTT. It codes for CASSPGQGVGWNTEAFF. The variable domain in full, completed from reference TRBV14 and TRBJ1-1, reads EAGVTQFPSHSVIEKGQTVTLRCDPISGHDNLYWYRRVMGKEIKFLLHFVKESKQDESGMPNNRFLAERTGGTYSTLKVQPAELEDSGVYFCASSPGQGVGWNTEAFFGQGTRLTVV.

V is TRBV6-1 and J is TRBJ2-7; TRBD1 matches at 7 bases. The trim removed 1 base at V and 4 bases at J, leaving 7 bases unmatched. The CDR3 extends over 15 amino acids. Per germline, CDR1 MNHNS and CDR2 SASEGT. The CDR3 DNA follows: TGTGCCAGCAGTGAAGGTAGACAGGGCCCTTACGAGCAGTACTTC. As protein: CASSEGRQGPYEQYF.

J is TRBJ2-2 and V is TRBV7-2, with TRBD1 matching over 10 bases. The germline gives CDR1 SGHTA, CDR2 FQGNSA. With 4 bases clipped from V and 5 bases from J, the junction kept 4 bases outside the gene matches. The CDR3 has 15 amino acids. DNA of the CDR3: TGTGCCAGCAGCTACCGGACAGGGGGTACCGGGGAGCTGTTTTTT. This gives the protein CASSYRTGGTGELFF.

The chain couples TRBV5-4 to TRBJ2-5; 11 bases are shared with TRBD2. Trimming removed 4 bases from V and 0 bases from J; junction bases left unmatched: 5. Germline V gene sequence: CDR1 SGHNT, CDR2 YYREEE (reference sequence). CDR3 size: 16 residues. CDR3 coding DNA: TGTGCCAGCAGCCTAAGGACTAGCGGGTACCAAGAGACCCAGTACTTC. Its protein is CASSLRTSGYQETQYF.

The chain joins TRBV10-3 to TRBJ2-1, with 10 positions matching TRBD2. The CDR3 length is 16 residues. V dropped 11 bases and J dropped 10; count of bases not matched to a gene: 20. Per germline, CDR1 ENHRY and CDR2 SYGVKD. DNA for the CDR3: TGTGCCTCCAGCCCCCTACTTGAGCGGGAGGGGTACGAGCAGTTCTTC. As protein: CASSPLLEREGYEQFF.

With regard to this clone: A read error may account for a junction end that differs from germline. V gene TRBV7-7 combines with J gene TRBJ2-7; 8 bases map to TRBD1. The CDR3 has 13 amino acids. CDR1 is SSHAT, CDR2 FNYEAQ, per germline (reference sequence). The CDR3 region has the DNA TGTGCTAGCAGCCGCGGACAGGGCTACGAGCAGTACTTC. Translation gives CASSRGQGYEQYF.

This clone was picked up one time. J is TRBJ1-5 and V is TRBV27, with D tentatively TRBD1 (6 bases). The CDR3 totals 13 residues. The V end was cut by 5 bases, the J end by 1 base, with 6 bases between. CDR1 is MNHEY, CDR2 SMNVEV, per germline (reference sequence). CDR3 loop: CASSGQSNQPQHF. The DNA of the CDR3 is TGTGCCAGCAGTGGACAGAGCAATCAGCCCCAGCATTTT.

This chain links TRBV7-9 with TRBJ1-2, with TRBD1 as a possible D gene (5 bases). Deletions cut 5 bases from V and 3 bases from J, with 19 bases between. Looked up from germline, CDR1 is SEHNR and CDR2 is FQNEAQ (reference sequence). CDR3 length equals 16 residues. CDR3 amino acids: CASSHFLDKGYYGYTF. The CDR3 nucleotides are TGTGCCAGCAGCCACTTTTTGGACAAGGGATACTATGGCTACACCTTC.

This chain uses TRBV10-2 with TRBJ1-5, with D possibly being TRBD1 (6 bases). The V and J ends lost 6 bases and 0 bases respectively, with 18 bases between them. Germline V lookup: CDR1 WSHSY, CDR2 SAAADI. The CDR3 contains 17 residues. The CDR3 sequence is CASRAPRGANSNQPQHF. CDR3 sequence (DNA): TGCGCCAGCAGAGCCCCGAGGGGGGCGAATAGCAATCAGCCCCAGCATTTT.

The chain has TRBV27 and TRBJ2-5, with 10 bases aligning to TRBD2. The CDR3 is 15 amino acids. V was clipped by 8 bases and J by 5 bases; unmatched bases: 11. Looked up from germline, CDR1 is MNHEY and CDR2 is SMNVEV (reference sequence). CDR3 sequence reads: CASGLLAGSGETQYF. The CDR3, as DNA: TGTGCCAGCGGATTACTAGCGGGATCGGGCGAGACCCAGTACTTC.

The V gene is TRBV11-2, the J gene TRBJ2-7; 9 bases align to TRBD2. Germline V gene lookup returns CDR1 SGHAT and CDR2 FQNNGV. CDR3 length equals 14 residues. V was pared by 5 bases and J by 2 bases, with 4 bases of the junction left unmatched. CDR3 sequence reads: CASSGPSGAYEQYF. The CDR3 coding sequence is TGTGCCAGCAGCGGTCCTAGCGGGGCCTACGAGCAGTACTTC.

This clone was found once. This chain joins TRBV6-1 and TRBJ1-5; D is undetermined. CDR3 length equals 12 residues. Trimming stripped 7 bases from V and 6 bases from J, with 10 bases between. Germline CDR1 MNHNS, CDR2 SASEGT. CDR3: CASNYLGQPQHF. DNA of the CDR3: TGTGCCAGCAACTATTTGGGTCAGCCCCAGCATTTT.

This chain uses TRBV29-1 with TRBJ2-2; D gene unclear. Germline assignment: CDR1 SQVTM and CDR2 ANQGSEA. Deletions cut 6 bases from V and 7 bases from J, with 9 bases between. The CDR3 contains 11 residues. The CDR3 DNA sequence: TGCAGCGTATCCAGCTTCGGGGAGCTGTTTTTT. The encoded protein is CSVSSFGELFF.

The V gene is TRBV29-1, the J gene TRBJ2-1; TRBD2 is a possible D gene (6 bases). This CDR3 is built from 13 residues. V was pared by 6 bases and J by 8 bases, with 17 bases between. Germline assignment: CDR1 SQVTM and CDR2 ANQGSEA. CDR3 DNA sequence: TGCAGCGTGGACCGTACTAGCAGAGATGAGCAGTTCTTC. Translating gives CSVDRTSRDEQFF.

This chain uses TRBV4-3 with TRBJ2-4, with TRBD2 matching over 7 bases. The V gene's germline CDR1 is LGHNA and CDR2 YSLEER. The V gene end was trimmed by 2 bases and the J gene end by 5 bases; junction bases not matched to a gene: 12. The CDR3 has 17 amino acids. The CDR3 spells CASSQSLAASRQNIQYF. The CDR3, as DNA: TGCGCCAGCAGCCAATCCCTAGCGGCATCGCGTCAAAACATTCAGTACTTC.

The chain employs TRBV27 and TRBJ2-1, with D possibly being TRBD1 or TRBD2 (5 bases each). Deletions cut 2 bases from V and 3 bases from J, with 20 bases between. The germline V gene encodes CDR1 MNHEY and CDR2 SMNVEV (reference sequence). The CDR3 consists of 18 residues. CDR3 sequence reads: CASSLRIVGLAGYNEQFF. The CDR3 DNA reads as TGTGCCAGCAGTTTACGCATAGTGGGGCTAGCAGGCTACAATGAGCAGTTCTTC.

The CDR3: CAWSTGTGVYEQYF. The CDR3 DNA reads TGTGCCTGGAGCACCGGGACAGGGGTCTACGAGCAGTACTTC. This chain connects TRBV30 to TRBJ2-7, with 10 bases matching TRBD1. This CDR3 comprises 14 residues. The junction had 5 bases not matched to a gene; V was cut back by 3 bases and J by 3 bases. Germline V CDR1 and CDR2: GTSNPN, SVGIG (reference sequence).

V gene TRBV19 combines with J gene TRBJ2-7; the match to TRBD2 covers 8 bases. CDR1 and CDR2 from the germline V gene are LNHDA and SQIVND (reference sequence). CDR3 length equals 16 residues. The junction had 11 bases not matched to a gene; V was cut back by 3 bases and J by 4 bases. In DNA, the CDR3 is TGTGCCAGTAGTATTTCCAGCGGGAGTGCCGGATACGAGCAGTACTTC. Translation gives CASSISSGSAGYEQYF.

This clone turned up a few times. This chain connects TRBV9 to TRBJ2-2; no clear D gene. In germline, CDR1 is SGDLS, CDR2 YYNGEE. The CDR3 is 12 residues long. Trimming left V 4 bases short and J 7 bases short, with 8 bases between. CDR3 nucleotide sequence: TGTGCCAGCAGCCCGCAGTACGGGGAGCTGTTTTTT. It translates to CASSPQYGELFF.

V and J are TRBV19 and TRBJ2-1, with unresolved D. CDR3 length equals 15 residues. Germline loops: CDR1 LNHDA, CDR2 SQIVND (reference sequence). V was clipped by 1 base and J by 6 bases, with 13 bases between them. CDR3 amino acids: CASSIGRTTFNEQFF. DNA of the CDR3: TGTGCCAGTAGTATAGGCCGTACTACGTTCAATGAGCAGTTCTTC.

The chain couples TRBV28 to TRBJ1-1, with D possibly being TRBD1 (5 bases). The ends were cut back, 6 bases at V and 7 bases at J, with 9 bases in the middle. The V gene's germline CDR1 is MDHEN and CDR2 SYDVKM. This CDR3 comprises 11 residues. The DNA for the CDR3 is TGTGCCAGCAGACCTACAGGTGAAGCTTTCTTT. As protein: CASRPTGEAFF. The full variable domain, in which reference TRBV28 and TRBJ1-1 provide the parts outside the CDR3, is DVKVTQSSRYLVKRTGEKVFLECVQDMDHENMFWYRQDPGLGLRLIYFSYDVKMKEKGDIPEGYSVSREKKERFSLILESASTNQTSMYLCASRPTGEAFFGQGTRLTVV.

The chain recombines TRBV19 with TRBJ2-2; D gene unclear. CDR1 is LNHDA and CDR2 is SQIVND in the germline V gene (reference sequence). The CDR3 runs to 14 residues. The V gene lost 3 bases and the J gene lost 7 bases, with 12 bases spanning the gap. In DNA, the CDR3 is TGTGCCAGTAGTATGGGTCTCGGTTTCGGGGAGCTGTTTTTT. It translates to CASSMGLGFGELFF.

This rearrangement joins TRBV5-1 to TRBJ2-3; 10 nucleotides match TRBD2. V gave up 0 bases and J gave up 6 bases; unmatched junction bases: 10. CDR1 SGHRS and CDR2 YFSETQ come from the germline V gene. The CDR3 is 17 amino acids. CDR3 sequence (DNA): TGCGCCAGCAGCTTGGGGGCCATAGCGGGAGGTGGGGATACGCAGTATTTT. Protein: CASSLGAIAGGGDTQYF.

The CDR3 sequence: CAWSRKSTEAFF. The CDR3 coding sequence is TGTGCCTGGAGTCGTAAGAGCACTGAAGCTTTCTTT. The rearrangement uses TRBV30 and TRBJ1-1; D is unclear. Trimming took off 2 bases at V and 4 bases at J, with 8 bases between the two ends. The V gene's germline CDR1 is GTSNPN and CDR2 SVGIG (reference sequence). The CDR3 has 12 amino acids.

The rearrangement uses TRBV13 and TRBJ2-5; 13 nucleotides line up with TRBD2. Germline V lookup: CDR1 PRHDT, CDR2 FYEKMQ (reference sequence). The V segment lost 4 bases and the J segment 1 base; nucleotides outside the gene matches: 6. This CDR3 is built from 17 residues. The chain's CDR3 is CASSSRTSGGGQETQYF. CDR3 coding DNA: TGTGCCAGCAGCTCCCGGACTAGCGGGGGAGGCCAAGAGACCCAGTACTTC.

The genes are TRBV2 and TRBJ2-3; tentative D call: TRBD1 (6 bases). This CDR3 is built from 14 residues. The V end lost 7 bases, the J end lost 0 bases, and 11 bases lay between the germline ends. Looked up from germline, CDR1 is SNHLY and CDR2 is FYNNEI. CDR3 in amino acids: CASIEQGSTDTQYF. The CDR3 nucleotides read TGTGCCAGCATCGAACAGGGAAGCACAGATACGCAGTATTTT.

The V gene is TRBV7-9, the J gene TRBJ2-5; 7 positions agree with TRBD1. CDR3 length equals 14 residues. After removal of 7 bases from V and 2 bases from J, the junction contained 7 bases not matched to a gene. Germline V gene lookup returns CDR1 SEHNR and CDR2 FQNEAQ (reference sequence). The CDR3 coding sequence is TGTGCCAGCAAGTTGTCGGGACAGCAAGAGACCCAGTACTTC. This codes for CASKLSGQQETQYF.

The chain has TRBV6-5 and TRBJ2-7; 7 bases are shared with TRBD1. V was clipped by 3 bases and J by 3 bases; unmatched bases: 2. Per germline, CDR1 MNHEY and CDR2 SVGAGI. The CDR3 covers 13 residues. The CDR3 is CASSYNRGYEQYF. In DNA form, the CDR3 reads TGTGCCAGCAGTTATAACAGGGGCTACGAGCAGTACTTC.

This clone turned up a few times. This chain links TRBV27 with TRBJ2-7; TRBD1 aligns across 9 bases. V shed 4 bases, J shed 3 bases, and the junction held 4 bases outside the gene matches. Germline CDR1 is MNHEY and CDR2 is SMNVEV (reference sequence). This CDR3 region has 14 residues. The CDR3 protein is CASSYGTGNYEQYF. DNA of the CDR3: TGTGCCAGCAGTTACGGGACAGGGAACTACGAGCAGTACTTC.

V usage is TRBV29-1 and J usage is TRBJ2-6; 10 bases agree with TRBD1. V shed 6 bases, J shed 0 bases, and the junction held 14 bases outside the gene matches. Looked up from germline, CDR1 is SQVTM and CDR2 is ANQGSEA. The CDR3 length is 19 residues. CDR3 DNA: TGCAGCGTGAAGGATGGGGACAGGGGAAAAATCTCTGGGGCCAACGTCCTGACTTTC. This gives the protein CSVKDGDRGKISGANVLTF.

This chain uses TRBV19 with TRBJ2-7; the match to TRBD2 covers 11 bases. V was clipped by 5 bases and J by 4 bases; unmatched bases: 7. Germline values: CDR1 LNHDA, CDR2 SQIVND (reference sequence). The CDR3 is made up of 15 amino acids. CDR3 nucleotides: TGTGCCAGTAGTGGGGGACTAGCGGCCTTTTACGAGCAGTACTTC. Translating it yields CASSGGLAAFYEQYF.

The chain carries TRBV28 and TRBJ1-2; 10 bases align to TRBD1. The CDR3 consists of 14 residues. Germline V gene data show CDR1 as MDHEN and CDR2 as SYDVKM. J lost 6 bases, V lost 5 bases, and 6 bases had no gene match. CDR3 loop: CASSSTGTGDGYTF. The CDR3, as DNA: TGTGCCAGCAGTAGTACCGGGACAGGGGATGGCTACACCTTC.